The clone carrying this T cell receptor beta chain was seen a few times. As yet, its antigen is unknown. This entry belongs to a study of cytomegalovirus exposure and HLA in healthy donors. Broader study findings: When analyzed later, a missense DCLRE1C variant was found to be linked to TCR beta V- and J-gene trimming. Later analysis identified several of the most significant clusters that appeared linked to common viral pathogens. Previous analysis showed most TCR beta V segments were productive about 87% or about 30% of the time.

Those who donated were healthy bone marrow donors. PCR involved 60 Vbeta and 13 Jbeta primers. Assay used: immunoSEQ multiplex PCR; TCRdb lists only in-frame clones, some missing. Of over 100,000 clones listed, around a tenth are singletons. This clonotype was sampled from a man aged 35-49 years in good health and CMV-seropositive. Sequences were obtained from PBMCs.

The CDR3 protein is CASSVTAYTEAFF. The CDR3, as DNA: TGTGCCAGCAGCGTAACTGCATACACTGAAGCTTTCTTT. The chain recombines TRBV9 with TRBJ1-1; D gene uncertain. Germline V gene lookup returns CDR1 SGDLS and CDR2 YYNGEE. V was shortened by 1 base and J by 3 bases, with 7 bases between the two germline ends. The CDR3 is 13 amino acids. Full variable domain (missing parts from reference TRBV9 and TRBJ1-1): DSGVTQTPKHLITATGQRVTLRCSPRSGDLSVYWYQQSLDQGLQFLIQYYNGEERAKGNILERFSAQQFPDLHSELNLSSLELGDSALYFCASSVTAYTEAFFGQGTRLTVV.